This TCR beta chain is drawn from a study of cytomegalovirus exposure and HLA in healthy donors. With V trimmed by 6 bases and J by 4 bases, 2 bases remained unmatched. CDR1 is LNHDA and CDR2 is SQIVND in the germline V gene (reference sequence). The CDR3 has 12 amino acids. Profiled with immunoSEQ multiplex PCR; TCRdb holds only in-frame clones, not every one. Of around 300,000 clones in the sample, around 85% were seen once. The receptor was isolated from a woman aged 18-29 years in good health and CMV-seronegative. The specimen was PBMCs. The chain combines TRBV19 with TRBJ1-2, with TRBD1 matching over 7 bases. The CDR3 reads CASRDRSYGYTF. The CDR3 DNA reads TGTGCCAGTAGGGACAGGAGCTATGGCTACACCTTC.